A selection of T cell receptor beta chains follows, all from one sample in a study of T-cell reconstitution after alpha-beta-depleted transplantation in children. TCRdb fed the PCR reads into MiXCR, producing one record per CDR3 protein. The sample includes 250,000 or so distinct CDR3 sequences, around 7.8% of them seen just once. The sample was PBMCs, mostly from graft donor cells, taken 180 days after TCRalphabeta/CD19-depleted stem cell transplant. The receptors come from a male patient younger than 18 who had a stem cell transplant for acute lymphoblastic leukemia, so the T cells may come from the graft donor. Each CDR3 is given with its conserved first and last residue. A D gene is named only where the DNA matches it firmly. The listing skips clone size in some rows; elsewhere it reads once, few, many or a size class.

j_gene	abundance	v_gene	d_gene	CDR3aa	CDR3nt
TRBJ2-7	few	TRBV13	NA	CASSLGPSPLYEQYF	TGTGCCAGCAGCTTGGGGCCCTCCCCCCTATACGAGCAGTACTTC
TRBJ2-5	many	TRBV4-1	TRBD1	CASSLSGTGLETQYF	TGCGCCAGCAGCCTATCCGGGACAGGACTAGAGACCCAGTACTTC
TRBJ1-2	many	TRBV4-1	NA	CASSQAGTSYGYTF	TGCGCCAGCAGCCAGGCAGGAACATCCTATGGCTACACCTTC
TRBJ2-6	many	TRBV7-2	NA	CASSFGPVISGANVLTF	TGTGCCAGCAGTTTCGGTCCTGTAATCTCTGGGGCCAACGTCCTGACTTTC
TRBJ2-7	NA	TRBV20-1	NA	CSATGSLSSYEQYF	TGCAGTGCTACCGGAAGCCTCAGCTCCTACGAGCAGTACTTC
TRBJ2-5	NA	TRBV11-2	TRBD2	CASSLESGRETQYF	TGTGCCAGCAGCTTAGAAAGCGGGAGGGAGACCCAGTACTTC
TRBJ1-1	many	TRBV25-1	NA	CARKRVGRCTGDTEAFF	TGTGCCAGAAAAAGGGTCGGACGCTGTACTGGGGACACTGAAGCTTTCTTT
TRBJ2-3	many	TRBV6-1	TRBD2	CASSEAHSGRRDTQYF	TGTGCCAGCAGTGAAGCTCATAGCGGGAGAAGAGATACGCAGTATTTT
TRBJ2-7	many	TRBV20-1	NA	CSARSEGTNYEQYF	TGCAGTGCTAGATCCGAGGGGACCAACTACGAGCAGTACTTC
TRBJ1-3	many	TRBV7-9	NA	CASSGVPDSSGNTIYF	TGTGCCAGCAGCGGGGTCCCGGACAGCTCTGGAAACACCATATATTTT
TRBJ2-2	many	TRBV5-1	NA	CASSLQGNTGELFF	TGCGCCAGCAGCTTACAGGGGAACACCGGGGAGCTGTTTTTT
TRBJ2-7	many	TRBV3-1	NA	CASSQEVHYEQYF	TGTGCCAGCAGCCAAGAAGTGCACTACGAGCAGTACTTC
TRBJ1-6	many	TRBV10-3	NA	CAISKEGGDSPLHF	TGTGCCATCAGCAAGGAGGGGGGGGATTCACCCCTCCACTTT
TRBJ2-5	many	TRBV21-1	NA	CASSSQGPNQETQYF	TGTGCCAGCAGCAGTCAGGGGCCGAACCAAGAGACCCAGTACTTC
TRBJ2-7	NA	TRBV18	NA	CASSPLKYQGREQYF	TGTGCCAGCTCACCACTAAAATACCAGGGGAGGGAGCAGTACTTC
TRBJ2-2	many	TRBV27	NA	CASSLWLGTGELFF	TGTGCCAGCAGTTTGTGGTTAGGAACCGGGGAGCTGTTTTTT
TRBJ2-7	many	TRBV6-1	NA	CASSRGPSSYEQYF	TGTGCCAGTTCTCGGGGCCCTAGCTCCTACGAGCAGTACTTC
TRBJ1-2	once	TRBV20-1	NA	CSARDQPQRQGPDYGYTF	TGCAGTGCTAGAGATCAGCCACAGCGGCAGGGCCCAGACTATGGCTACACCTTC
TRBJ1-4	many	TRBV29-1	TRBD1	CSVKGAQRLFF	TGCAGCGTGAAGGGGGCGCAGAGACTGTTTTTT
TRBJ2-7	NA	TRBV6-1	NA	CASSEWAGLLSYEQYF	TGTGCCAGCAGTGAATGGGCGGGCCTTCTCTCCTACGAGCAGTACTTC
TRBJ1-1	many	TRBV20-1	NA	CSARYAGRGTEAFF	TGCAGTGCTAGATACGCAGGGAGGGGAACTGAAGCTTTCTTT
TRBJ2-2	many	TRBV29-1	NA	CSVEGPKNTGELFF	TGCAGCGTTGAAGGGCCTAAGAACACCGGGGAGCTGTTTTTT
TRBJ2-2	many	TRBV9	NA	CASSVYPGPNTGELFF	TGTGCCAGCAGCGTATATCCGGGACCCAACACCGGGGAGCTGTTTTTT
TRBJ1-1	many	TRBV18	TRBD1	CASSPTRTGGATEAFF	TGTGCCAGCTCACCAACTAGGACAGGGGGCGCGACTGAAGCTTTCTTT
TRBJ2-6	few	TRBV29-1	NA	CSARTASSGANVLTF	TGCAGCGCTCGGACTGCGAGCTCTGGGGCCAACGTCCTGACTTTC
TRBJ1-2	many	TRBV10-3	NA	CAIRARVYGYTF	TGTGCCATCAGAGCCAGGGTTTATGGCTACACCTTC
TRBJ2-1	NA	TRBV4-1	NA	CASSPAPGLDYNEQFF	TGCGCCAGCAGCCCTGCACCGGGCCTGGATTACAATGAGCAGTTCTTC
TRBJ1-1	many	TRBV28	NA	CASSRKDTEAFF	TGTGCCAGCAGCCGGAAGGACACTGAAGCTTTCTTT
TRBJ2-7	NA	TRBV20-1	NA	CSARGDRVYEQYF	TGCAGTGCTAGAGGGGACCGCGTCTACGAGCAGTACTTC
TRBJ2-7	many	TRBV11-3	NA	CASSLDGNEQYF	TGTGCCAGCAGCTTAGACGGGAATGAGCAGTACTTC
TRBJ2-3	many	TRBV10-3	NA	CAISESKYGNPDTQYF	TGTGCCATCAGTGAGTCGAAATACGGGAACCCAGATACGCAGTATTTT
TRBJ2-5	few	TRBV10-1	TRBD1	CASSSSGGQGPKTQYF	TGCGCCAGCAGCTCTTCTGGGGGACAGGGGCCGAAGACCCAGTACTTC
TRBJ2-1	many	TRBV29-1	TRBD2	CSARSGLGGGRGEQFF	TGCAGCGCTCGTTCTGGACTAGGAGGAGGCCGGGGTGAGCAGTTCTTC
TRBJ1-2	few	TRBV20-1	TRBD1	CSARDFETGRGGYTF	TGCAGTGCTAGAGATTTTGAGACAGGGAGAGGTGGCTACACCTTC
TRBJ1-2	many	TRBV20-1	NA	CRVNGYTF	TGCAGGGTGAACGGCTACACCTTC
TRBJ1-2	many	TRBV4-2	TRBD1	CASSQVDGDRAIYGYTF	TGTGCCAGCAGCCAAGTAGATGGGGACAGGGCCATTTATGGCTACACCTTC
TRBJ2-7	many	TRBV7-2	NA	CASSSPLAHSYEQYF	TGTGCCAGCAGCTCCCCCCTGGCACATAGCTACGAGCAGTACTTC
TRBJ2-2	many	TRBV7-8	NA	CASSNSGRPRDTGELFF	TGTGCCAGCAGCAACTCGGGACGCCCAAGGGACACCGGGGAGCTGTTTTTT
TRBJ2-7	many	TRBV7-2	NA	CASSLEFARSYEQYF	TGTGCCAGCAGCTTAGAGTTCGCTAGGTCCTACGAGCAGTACTTC
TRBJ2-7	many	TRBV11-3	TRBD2	CASSSPPSGRVPYEQYF	TGTGCCAGCAGCTCCCCACCAAGCGGGAGAGTACCCTACGAGCAGTACTTC
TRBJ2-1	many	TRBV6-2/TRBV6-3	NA	CASSYSKIDTPTGCSEYNEQFF	TGTGCCAGCAGTTATTCCAAGATCGATACACCGACAGGCTGTAGTGAGTACAATGAGCAGTTCTTC
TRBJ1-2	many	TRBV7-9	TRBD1	CASSADRFYGYTF	TGTGCCAGCAGCGCGGACAGGTTCTATGGCTACACCTTC
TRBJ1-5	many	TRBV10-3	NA	CAISESSGVGNQPQHF	TGTGCCATCAGTGAGTCTTCAGGGGTTGGCAATCAGCCCCAGCATTTT